Listed below are T cell receptor beta chains from one sample, sequenced in a study of T cells in Graves' hyperthyroidism and ophthalmopathy. MiXCR was run by TCRdb on the multiplex PCR reads, yielding one entry per CDR3 protein. The table includes fewer than 750,000 distinct CDR3 sequences, 13% to 15% detected once. The sample was blood. The receptor source for this set is a woman aged 50 to 60 with Graves' ophthalmopathy. CDR3s include the opening cysteine and the closing phenylalanine or tryptophan. A D gene is named only where the DNA matches it firmly. Clone size is not always given. Where it is, it says once, few, many or a class for expanded clones.

V: TRBV4-2
D: NA
J: TRBJ1-5
size: many
CDR3: CASSQDDQPQHF
DNA: TGTGCCAGCAGCCAAGACGATCAGCCCCAGCATTTT

V: TRBV28
D: TRBD1
J: TRBJ1-2
size: many
CDR3: CASRRPPPTGWGYGYTF
DNA: TGTGCCAGCAGACGACCCCCCCCGACAGGGTGGGGCTATGGCTACACCTTC

V: TRBV5-1
D: NA
J: TRBJ2-7
size: many
CDR3: CASSSSGTPYSYEQYF
DNA: TGCGCCAGCAGCTCATCCGGGACACCTTACTCCTACGAGCAGTACTTC

V: TRBV29-1
D: NA
J: TRBJ2-2
size: many
CDR3: CSVAPSVSTGELFF
DNA: TGCAGCGTTGCTCCCAGCGTTAGCACCGGGGAGCTGTTTTTT

V: TRBV28
D: TRBD1
J: TRBJ2-1
size: many
CDR3: CASSSPQGKTYNEQFF
DNA: TGTGCCAGCAGTTCACCACAGGGGAAAACCTACAATGAGCAGTTCTTC

V: TRBV7-3
D: NA
J: TRBJ2-1
size: many
CDR3: CASSLTRSSYNEQFF
DNA: TGTGCCAGCAGCCTAACACGGAGCTCCTACAATGAGCAGTTCTTC

V: TRBV28
D: NA
J: TRBJ2-7
size: many
CDR3: CASSLDQGKQYF
DNA: TGTGCCAGCAGTTTAGACCAGGGGAAGCAGTACTTC

V: TRBV9
D: TRBD1
J: TRBJ2-1
size: NA
CDR3: CASSVTGADHEQFF
DNA: TGTGCCAGCAGCGTAACAGGGGCTGATCATGAGCAGTTCTTC

V: TRBV7-9
D: NA
J: TRBJ1-2
size: many
CDR3: CASSGRDRNYGYTF
DNA: TGTGCCAGCAGCGGTCGGGACCGAAACTATGGCTACACCTTC

V: TRBV29-1
D: TRBD1
J: TRBJ1-2
size: once
CDR3: CRALALTGGPSNYGYTF
DNA: TGCAGGGCCTTAGCTCTGACAGGGGGCCCTTCTAACTATGGCTACACCTTC

V: TRBV7-2
D: TRBD2
J: TRBJ2-7
size: few
CDR3: CASSRLGLAGDYEQYF
DNA: TGTGCCAGCAGCCGATTGGGACTAGCGGGAGATTACGAGCAGTACTTC

V: TRBV28
D: NA
J: TRBJ2-1
size: many
CDR3: CASSLEAFEQFF
DNA: TGTGCCAGCAGTTTGGAAGCGTTTGAGCAGTTCTTC

V: TRBV28
D: NA
J: TRBJ2-3
size: many
CDR3: CASSLFRTDTQYF
DNA: TGTGCCAGCAGTTTGTTCCGCACAGATACGCAGTATTTT

V: TRBV12-3/TRBV12-4
D: NA
J: TRBJ1-5
size: many
CDR3: CASSLGEHKPQHF
DNA: TGTGCCAGCAGTTTAGGAGAGCACAAACCCCAGCATTTT

V: TRBV7-2
D: NA
J: TRBJ2-2
size: few
CDR3: CASRKLTGGYAGELFF
DNA: TGTGCCAGCAGGAAGCTTACGGGGGGCTACGCCGGGGAGCTGTTTTTT

V: TRBV7-9
D: TRBD2
J: TRBJ2-7
size: few
CDR3: CASSLETSWYEQYF
DNA: TGTGCCAGCAGCTTAGAGACTAGCTGGTACGAGCAGTACTTC

V: TRBV5-5
D: TRBD1
J: TRBJ2-2
size: many
CDR3: CASSLDGGRGYDGELFF
DNA: TGTGCCAGCAGCTTGGATGGGGGCAGGGGGTATGACGGGGAGCTGTTTTTT

V: TRBV28
D: NA
J: TRBJ1-1
size: NA
CDR3: CASSLPRGDKRAFF
DNA: TGTGCCAGCAGTTTGCCGAGGGGGGACAAGAGAGCTTTCTTT

V: TRBV18
D: NA
J: TRBJ2-1
size: many
CDR3: CASSPNGRDNEQFF
DNA: TGTGCCAGCTCACCAAACGGTAGGGACAATGAGCAGTTCTTC

V: TRBV28
D: TRBD1
J: TRBJ1-2
size: NA
CDR3: CASSRTGRKSGYTF
DNA: TGTGCCAGCAGTAGGACAGGGCGCAAGTCTGGCTACACCTTC

V: TRBV30
D: NA
J: TRBJ2-7
size: many
CDR3: CAWSGRVINYEQYF
DNA: TGTGCCTGGAGTGGAAGAGTAATCAACTACGAGCAGTACTTC

V: TRBV20-1
D: NA
J: TRBJ1-1
size: many
CDR3: CSARVQATNTEAFF
DNA: TGCAGTGCTAGAGTCCAGGCCACGAACACTGAAGCTTTCTTT

V: TRBV19
D: NA
J: TRBJ2-1
size: NA
CDR3: CASSIWGESNYNEQFF
DNA: TGTGCCAGTAGTATTTGGGGGGAGTCGAACTACAATGAGCAGTTCTTC

V: TRBV5-1
D: TRBD2
J: TRBJ2-1
size: many
CDR3: CASSFTSGSHSSYNEQFF
DNA: TGCGCCAGCAGCTTTACTAGCGGGAGTCATAGCTCCTACAATGAGCAGTTCTTC

V: TRBV12-3/TRBV12-4
D: NA
J: TRBJ1-1
size: many
CDR3: CASSLGGGGTEAFF
DNA: TGTGCCAGCAGTTTAGGAGGCGGGGGAACTGAAGCTTTCTTT

V: TRBV28
D: NA
J: TRBJ2-1
size: many
CDR3: CASSFLLAGNEQFF
DNA: TGTGCCAGCAGTTTCTTACTAGCCGGCAATGAGCAGTTCTTC

V: TRBV7-2
D: NA
J: TRBJ2-7
size: many
CDR3: CASSFFLGDSYEQYF
DNA: TGTGCCAGCAGCTTTTTCCTGGGAGACTCCTACGAGCAGTACTTC

V: TRBV7-2
D: TRBD1
J: TRBJ1-1
size: many
CDR3: CASSPDTGTGWNTEAFF
DNA: TGTGCCAGCAGCCCAGATACCGGGACAGGGTGGAACACTGAAGCTTTCTTT

V: TRBV2
D: NA
J: TRBJ2-5
size: many
CDR3: CASGIQETQYF
DNA: TGTGCCAGCGGGATCCAAGAGACCCAGTACTTC

V: TRBV7-2
D: NA
J: TRBJ2-2
size: many
CDR3: CASSLAGTQNTGELFF
DNA: TGTGCCAGCAGCTTAGCCGGGACTCAGAACACCGGGGAGCTGTTTTTT

V: TRBV5-4
D: TRBD1
J: TRBJ1-3
size: NA
CDR3: CASSPDRGLGNTIYF
DNA: TGTGCCAGCAGCCCCGACAGGGGGCTCGGAAACACCATATATTTT

V: TRBV5-1
D: TRBD1
J: TRBJ2-7
size: many
CDR3: CASTVGQGYHEQYF
DNA: TGCGCCAGCACCGTAGGACAGGGGTACCACGAGCAGTACTTC

V: TRBV7-6
D: NA
J: TRBJ2-2
size: many
CDR3: CASSLLEGRSGELFF
DNA: TGTGCCAGCAGCTTATTGGAGGGGAGATCCGGGGAGCTGTTTTTT

V: TRBV11-2
D: NA
J: TRBJ2-7
size: many
CDR3: CASSLGQAPYEQYF
DNA: TGTGCCAGCAGCTTAGGACAGGCACCCTACGAGCAGTACTTC

V: TRBV4-3
D: NA
J: TRBJ2-5
size: many
CDR3: CASSQAYGFGTQYF
DNA: TGCGCCAGCAGCCAAGCTTACGGCTTTGGGACCCAGTACTTC

V: TRBV6-1
D: NA
J: TRBJ1-5
size: few
CDR3: CASSWGGRGSNQPQHF
DNA: TGTGCCAGCAGTTGGGGTGGAAGGGGTAGCAATCAGCCCCAGCATTTT

V: TRBV5-1
D: NA
J: TRBJ2-7
size: many
CDR3: CASSLSPPSYEQYF
DNA: TGCGCCAGCAGCTTAAGCCCTCCGTCCTACGAGCAGTACTTC

V: TRBV11-3
D: NA
J: TRBJ2-1
size: many
CDR3: CASSLRQRGHNEQFF
DNA: TGTGCCAGCAGCCTCAGACAGCGCGGCCACAATGAGCAGTTCTTC

V: TRBV2
D: TRBD2
J: TRBJ2-2
size: many
CDR3: CASRMTSGRAGELFF
DNA: TGTGCCAGCAGGATGACTAGCGGGAGGGCCGGGGAGCTGTTTTTT

V: TRBV5-1
D: TRBD1
J: TRBJ2-1
size: many
CDR3: CASSSGTGARSYNEQFF
DNA: TGCGCCAGCAGCTCCGGGACAGGAGCGCGCTCCTACAATGAGCAGTTCTTC

V: TRBV9
D: NA
J: TRBJ2-2
size: few
CDR3: CASSVLGFRTGELFF
DNA: TGTGCCAGCAGCGTATTAGGGTTTCGGACCGGGGAGCTGTTTTTT

V: TRBV7-3
D: TRBD2
J: TRBJ2-7
size: many
CDR3: CASSPGGHYEQYF
DNA: TGTGCCAGCAGCCCGGGAGGACACTACGAGCAGTACTTC

V: TRBV6-2/TRBV6-3
D: NA
J: TRBJ1-6
size: NA
CDR3: CASTDSGQPLHF
DNA: TGTGCCAGCACCGATTCGGGGCAACCCCTCCACTTT

V: TRBV7-7
D: NA
J: TRBJ2-5
size: NA
CDR3: CASSPRALETQYF
DNA: TGTGCTAGCAGCCCTCGGGCTTTGGAGACCCAGTACTTC

V: TRBV27
D: TRBD2
J: TRBJ2-2
size: few
CDR3: CASSPPPLAGVTGELFF
DNA: TGTGCCAGCAGTCCCCCCCCACTAGCGGGAGTAACCGGGGAGCTGTTTTTT

V: TRBV7-9
D: NA
J: TRBJ2-7
size: many
CDR3: CASSLTGPSAEQYF
DNA: TGTGCCAGCAGCCTTACAGGACCCTCCGCCGAGCAGTACTTC

V: TRBV29-1
D: TRBD1
J: TRBJ2-5
size: few
CDR3: CSVVVPGQVTQETQYF
DNA: TGCAGCGTTGTTGTCCCGGGACAGGTGACACAAGAGACCCAGTACTTC

V: TRBV20-1
D: NA
J: TRBJ2-1
size: many
CDR3: CSAQTLPGNEQFF
DNA: TGCAGTGCTCAGACTTTGCCAGGCAATGAGCAGTTCTTC

V: TRBV28
D: TRBD2
J: TRBJ2-2
size: many
CDR3: CASSFEAGGKTGELFF
DNA: TGTGCCAGCAGTTTCGAAGCGGGAGGGAAGACCGGGGAGCTGTTTTTT

V: TRBV7-9
D: NA
J: TRBJ2-2
size: many
CDR3: CASSPPGAGELFF
DNA: TGTGCCAGCAGCCCCCCGGGCGCCGGGGAGCTGTTTTTT

V: TRBV20-1
D: TRBD2
J: TRBJ2-1
size: many
CDR3: CSARKPGLAGSSYNEQFF
DNA: TGCAGTGCTAGAAAACCGGGACTAGCGGGGAGCTCCTACAATGAGCAGTTCTTC

V: TRBV20-1
D: TRBD2
J: TRBJ2-7
size: NA
CDR3: CSAISGRATYEQYF
DNA: TGCAGTGCAATTAGCGGGAGGGCCACCTACGAGCAGTACTTC

V: TRBV24-1
D: NA
J: TRBJ2-3
size: NA
CDR3: CATATERGTQYF
DNA: TGTGCCACCGCGACAGAGAGGGGTACGCAGTATTTT

V: TRBV28
D: TRBD2
J: TRBJ2-3
size: many
CDR3: CASSKGLAGADTQYF
DNA: TGTGCCAGCAGTAAAGGACTAGCGGGGGCAGATACGCAGTATTTT

V: TRBV24-1
D: NA
J: TRBJ2-2
size: few
CDR3: CATSDLQSAGYTGELFF
DNA: TGTGCCACCAGTGATTTGCAAAGTGCGGGCTACACCGGGGAGCTGTTTTTT